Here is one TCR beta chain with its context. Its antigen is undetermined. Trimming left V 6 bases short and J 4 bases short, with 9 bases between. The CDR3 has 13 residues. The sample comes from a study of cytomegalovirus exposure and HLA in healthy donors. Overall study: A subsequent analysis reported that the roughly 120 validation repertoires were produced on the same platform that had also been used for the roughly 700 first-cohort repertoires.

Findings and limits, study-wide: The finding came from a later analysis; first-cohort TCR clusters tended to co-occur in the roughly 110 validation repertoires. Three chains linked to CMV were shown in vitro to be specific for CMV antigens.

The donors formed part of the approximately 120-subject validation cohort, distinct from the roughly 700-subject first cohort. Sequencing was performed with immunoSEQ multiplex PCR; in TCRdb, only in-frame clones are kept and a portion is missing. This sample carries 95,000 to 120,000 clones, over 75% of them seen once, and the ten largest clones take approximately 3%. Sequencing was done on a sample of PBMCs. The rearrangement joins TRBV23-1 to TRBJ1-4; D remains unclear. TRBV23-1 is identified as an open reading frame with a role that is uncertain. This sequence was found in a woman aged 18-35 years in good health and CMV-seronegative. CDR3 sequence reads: CASRPRGNEKLFF. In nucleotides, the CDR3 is TGCGCCAGCAGACCGCGAGGTAATGAAAAACTGTTTTTT.